This entry lists 16 T cell receptor beta chains sequenced from one sample in a study of blood T cell repertoires in COVID-19. Measured with immunoSEQ multiplex PCR; TCRdb has only the in-frame clones, and not every one. Among more than 75,000 clones listed, 84% were seen once. Input material: peripheral blood. These receptors were obtained from a human donor in a cohort sampled during active COVID-19.

V and J are TRBV6-5 and TRBJ2-1; D perhaps matches TRBD1 (7 bases). Deletions cut 5 bases from V and 7 bases from J, with 18 bases between. CDR3 length: 15 amino acids. In germline, CDR1 is MNHEY, CDR2 SVGAGI. CDR3 DNA sequence: TGTGCCAGCAGTCAGACCAGGGGGGCGTTGAATGAGCAGTTCTTC. It encodes CASSQTRGALNEQFF.

This chain uses TRBV5-1 with TRBJ2-7; D is possibly TRBD2 (6 bases). The CDR3 totals 14 residues. Between the trimmed V and J ends, which lost 1 base and 1 base, there was a span of 9 bases. Germline assignment: CDR1 SGHRS and CDR2 YFSETQ. In DNA form, the CDR3 reads TGCGCCAGCAGCTTGACGGGGAGGTCCTACGAGCAGTACTTC. This sequence encodes CASSLTGRSYEQYF.

This clone has a handful of counts. V is TRBV4-1 and J is TRBJ2-3; TRBD2 is a possible D gene (5 bases). The germline gives CDR1 MGHRA, CDR2 YSYEKL. The ends were cut back, 6 bases at V and 0 bases at J, with 16 bases in the middle. The CDR3 runs 16 residues. The CDR3 region is CASRPSPGRSTDTQYF. The CDR3 DNA follows: TGCGCCAGCAGGCCCTCGCCTGGGAGAAGCACAGATACGCAGTATTTT.

This CDR3 reads CASRRRGTYNEQFF. CDR3 DNA sequence: TGTGCCAGCAGGAGGCGGGGGACCTACAATGAGCAGTTCTTC. This chain uses TRBV27 with TRBJ2-1; 7 bases line up with TRBD2. Germline CDR1 and CDR2: MNHEY and SMNVEV (reference sequence). The V and J ends lost 6 bases and 2 bases, in that order; junction bases with no gene match: 4. The CDR3 spans 14 residues.

The V call is TRBV11-2, the J call TRBJ1-3; 8 bases are shared with TRBD1. The germline V gene has CDR1 SGHAT and CDR2 FQNNGV. Trimming took 2 bases from V and 5 from J; bases not matched to a gene: 11. The CDR3 has 17 residues. The CDR3 sequence: CASSLIGPGQGRNTIYF. The DNA of the CDR3 is TGTGCCAGCAGCTTAATTGGCCCCGGACAGGGACGAAACACCATATATTTT.

This rearrangement joins TRBV18 to TRBJ1-5, with D perhaps matching TRBD1 (5 bases). Looked up from germline, CDR1 is KGHSH and CDR2 is LQKENI. Between the trimmed V and J ends, which lost 3 bases and 0 bases, there was a span of 12 bases. CDR3 length: 16 amino acids. The DNA of the CDR3 is TGTGCCAGCTCACCGTCTCGAAGGGGTAGCAATCAGCCCCAGCATTTT. As protein: CASSPSRRGSNQPQHF.

The chain joins TRBV4-1 to TRBJ1-6, with a weak D call TRBD1 (6 bases). Trimming removed 4 bases at V and 0 bases at J, with 16 bases between. CDR3 length: 18 amino acids. Per the germline V gene, CDR1 is MGHRA and CDR2 is YSYEKL. The CDR3 loop is CASSLQDSRSSYNSPLHF. CDR3 nucleotide sequence: TGCGCCAGCAGCCTTCAGGACAGTCGGAGCTCCTATAATTCACCCCTCCACTTT.

The chain is built from TRBV5-4 and TRBJ2-2; tentative D call: TRBD1 (5 bases). V was pared by 5 bases and J by 5 bases, with 16 bases between. The length of the CDR3 is 15 residues. Germline assignment: CDR1 SGHNT and CDR2 YYREEE (reference sequence). CDR3 sequence (DNA): TGTGCCAGCAGATTCTGGGGCCCCTTGACCGGGGAGCTGTTTTTT. Protein: CASRFWGPLTGELFF.

The chain is built from TRBV6-5 and TRBJ1-2; D might be TRBD1 (5 bases). The CDR3 has 13 amino acids. V lost 6 bases and J lost 8, with 16 bases in between. CDR1 is MNHEY, CDR2 SVGAGI, per germline. The CDR3 loop is CASRASGRGGYTF. CDR3 DNA: TGTGCCAGCAGGGCTTCGGGGAGGGGCGGCTACACCTTC.

The chain is built from TRBV6-5 and TRBJ1-6; the D gene is possibly TRBD1 (5 bases). This CDR3 is 15 amino acids long. Trimming left V 2 bases short and J 13 bases short, with 18 bases between. Germline V lookup: CDR1 MNHEY, CDR2 SVGAGI. The CDR3 DNA is TGTGCCAGCAGTTACCTAGGCAGGGACTTCAGGCCCCTCCACTTT. Translated, it gives CASSYLGRDFRPLHF.

This chain uses TRBV9 with TRBJ2-1, with 8 bases aligning to TRBD2. Trimming took 6 bases from V and 8 from J; bases not matched to a gene: 10. The CDR3 is made up of 14 amino acids. Per germline, CDR1 SGDLS and CDR2 YYNGEE. The CDR3 DNA reads TGTGCCAGCACCCCGTCGGGGGGGGTGTATGAGCAGTTCTTC. As protein: CASTPSGGVYEQFF.

J is TRBJ1-1 and V is TRBV29-1; weak D call: TRBD1 (6 bases). CDR3 length: 13 residues. Germline lookup yields CDR1 SQVTM and CDR2 ANQGSEA. V was clipped by 8 bases and J by 0 bases, with 13 bases between them. The CDR3 region has the DNA TGCAGCATCACCAGGGGCCTGAACACTGAAGCTTTCTTT. It is translated as CSITRGLNTEAFF. Full variable domain (remainder filled in from reference TRBV29-1 and TRBJ1-1): SAVISQKPSRDICQRGTSLTIQCQVDSQVTMMFWYRQQPGQSLTLIATANQGSEATYESGFVIDKFPISRPNLTFSTLTVSNMSPEDSSIYLCSITRGLNTEAFFGQGTRLTVV.

The chain carries TRBV4-2 and TRBJ1-4, with D possibly matching TRBD1 (6 bases). Germline CDR1 reads LGHNA; CDR2 reads YNFKEQ. The CDR3 runs 15 residues. V lost 1 base to trimming and J lost 4 bases, with 10 bases between them. Here the CDR3 DNA reads TGTGCCAGCAGCCAAGGGGGACAAAATAATGAAAAACTGTTTTTT. It yields the protein CASSQGGQNNEKLFF.

This chain uses TRBV9 with TRBJ2-7; the D gene is possibly TRBD2 (6 bases). This CDR3 is built from 15 residues. Germline loops: CDR1 SGDLS, CDR2 YYNGEE. V lost 3 bases and J 5 bases, leaving 18 bases between the germline ends. CDR3 nucleotides: TGTGCCAGCAGCGGGAGGGTAGGAGGGTCCGACGAGCAGTACTTC. This encodes CASSGRVGGSDEQYF.

The chain uses TRBV3-1 (or the pseudogene TRBV3-2) and TRBJ1-5; TRBD1 is a possible D gene (5 bases). There are 16 residues in the CDR3. Germline V CDR1 and CDR2: LGHDT, YNNKEL (reference sequence). Deletions cut 4 bases from V and 5 bases from J, with 18 bases between. This chain's CDR3 is CASSLNSEQDDQPQHF. The CDR3 DNA sequence: TGTGCCAGCAGCCTCAACTCAGAACAGGACGATCAGCCCCAGCATTTT.

The chain couples TRBV2 to TRBJ2-1; weak D call: TRBD1 (6 bases). There are 10 residues in the CDR3. V was shortened by 9 bases and J by 15 bases, with 15 bases between the two germline ends. Germline CDR1 SNHLY, CDR2 FYNNEI. The CDR3 protein is CASYRVVPFF. In nucleotides, the CDR3 is TGTGCCAGTTACAGGGTAGTTCCGTTCTTC. The entire variable domain, with the rest obtained from reference TRBV2 and TRBJ2-1, is as follows: EPEVTQTPSHQVTQMGQEVILRCVPISNHLYFYWYRQILGQKVEFLVSFYNNEISEKSEIFDDQFSVERPDGSNFTLKIRSTKLEDSAMYFCASYRVVPFFGPGTRLTVL.